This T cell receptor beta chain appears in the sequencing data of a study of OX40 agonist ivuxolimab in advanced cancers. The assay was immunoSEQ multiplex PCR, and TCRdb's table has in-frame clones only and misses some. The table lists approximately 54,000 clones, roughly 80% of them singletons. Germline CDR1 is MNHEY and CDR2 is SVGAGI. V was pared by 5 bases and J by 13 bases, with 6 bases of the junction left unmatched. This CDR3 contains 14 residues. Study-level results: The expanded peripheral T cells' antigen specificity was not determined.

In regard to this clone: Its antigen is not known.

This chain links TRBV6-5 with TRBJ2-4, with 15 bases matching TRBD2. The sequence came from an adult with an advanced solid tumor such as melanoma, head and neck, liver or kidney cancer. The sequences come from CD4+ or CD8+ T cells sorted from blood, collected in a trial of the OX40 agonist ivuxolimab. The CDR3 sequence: CASSRTSGGEFQYF. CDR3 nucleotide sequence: TGTGCCAGCAGTCGGACTAGCGGGGGGGAATTCCAGTACTTC.